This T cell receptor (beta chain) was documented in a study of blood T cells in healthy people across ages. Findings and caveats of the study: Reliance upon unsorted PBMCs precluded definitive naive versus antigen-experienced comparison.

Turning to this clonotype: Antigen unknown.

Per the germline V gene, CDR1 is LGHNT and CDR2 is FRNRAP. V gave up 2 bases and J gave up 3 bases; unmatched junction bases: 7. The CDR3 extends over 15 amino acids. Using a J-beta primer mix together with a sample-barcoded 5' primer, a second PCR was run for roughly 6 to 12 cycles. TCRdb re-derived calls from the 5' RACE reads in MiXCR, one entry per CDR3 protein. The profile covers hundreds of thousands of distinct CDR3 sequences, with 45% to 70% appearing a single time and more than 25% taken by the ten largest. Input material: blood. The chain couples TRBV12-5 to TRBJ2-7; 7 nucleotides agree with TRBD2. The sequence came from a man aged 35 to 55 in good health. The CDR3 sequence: CASGLWGGANYEQYF. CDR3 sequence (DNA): TGTGCTAGTGGTTTGTGGGGGGGTGCAAACTACGAGCAGTACTTC.